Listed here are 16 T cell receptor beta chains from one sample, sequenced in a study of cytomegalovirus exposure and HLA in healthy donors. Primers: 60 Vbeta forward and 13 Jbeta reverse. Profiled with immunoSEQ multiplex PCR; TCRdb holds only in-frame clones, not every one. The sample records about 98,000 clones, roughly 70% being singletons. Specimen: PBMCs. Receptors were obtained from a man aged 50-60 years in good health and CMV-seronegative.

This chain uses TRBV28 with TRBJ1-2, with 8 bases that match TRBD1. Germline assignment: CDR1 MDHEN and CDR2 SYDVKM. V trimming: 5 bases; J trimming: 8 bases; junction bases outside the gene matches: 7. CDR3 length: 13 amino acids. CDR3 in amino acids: CASSSGQGKGYTF. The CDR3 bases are TGTGCCAGCAGTAGTGGACAGGGTAAGGGCTACACCTTC.

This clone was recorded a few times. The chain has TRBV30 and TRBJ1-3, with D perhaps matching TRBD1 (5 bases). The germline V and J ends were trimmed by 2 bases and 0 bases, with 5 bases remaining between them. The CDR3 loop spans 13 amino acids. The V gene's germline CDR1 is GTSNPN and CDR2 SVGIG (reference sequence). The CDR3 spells CAWSRGSGNTIYF. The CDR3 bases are TGTGCCTGGAGTAGGGGCTCTGGAAACACCATATATTTT.

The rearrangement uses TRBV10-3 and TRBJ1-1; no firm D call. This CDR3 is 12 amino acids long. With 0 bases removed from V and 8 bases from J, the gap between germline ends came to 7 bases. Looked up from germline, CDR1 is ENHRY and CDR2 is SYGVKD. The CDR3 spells CAISESNGEAFF. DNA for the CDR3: TGTGCCATCAGTGAGTCGAACGGGGAAGCTTTCTTT.

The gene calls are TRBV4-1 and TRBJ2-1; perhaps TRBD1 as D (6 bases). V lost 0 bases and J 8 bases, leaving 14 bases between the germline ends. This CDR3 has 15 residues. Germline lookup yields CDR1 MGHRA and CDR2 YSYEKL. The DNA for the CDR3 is TGCGCCAGCAGCCAAGATACAGGGAGTTGGTATGAGCAGTTCTTC. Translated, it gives CASSQDTGSWYEQFF.

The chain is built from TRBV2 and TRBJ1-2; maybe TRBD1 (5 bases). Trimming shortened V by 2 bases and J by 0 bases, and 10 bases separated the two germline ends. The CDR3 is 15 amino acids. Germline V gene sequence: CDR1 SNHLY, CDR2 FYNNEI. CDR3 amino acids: CASSERGHPNYGYTF. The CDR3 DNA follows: TGTGCCAGCAGTGAAAGGGGTCACCCTAACTATGGCTACACCTTC.

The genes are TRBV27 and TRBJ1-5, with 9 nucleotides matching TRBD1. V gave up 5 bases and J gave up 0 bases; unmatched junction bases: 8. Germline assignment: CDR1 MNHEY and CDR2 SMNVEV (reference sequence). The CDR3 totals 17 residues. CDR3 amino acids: CASSPDRGGVSNQPQHF. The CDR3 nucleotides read TGTGCCAGCAGTCCGGACAGGGGAGGGGTTAGCAATCAGCCCCAGCATTTT.

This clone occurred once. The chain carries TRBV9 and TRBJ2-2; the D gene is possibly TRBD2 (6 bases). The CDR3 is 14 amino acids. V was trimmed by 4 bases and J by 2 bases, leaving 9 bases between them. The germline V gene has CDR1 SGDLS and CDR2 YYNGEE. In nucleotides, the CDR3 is TGTGCCAGCAGCAGGGACTTTAACACCGGGGAGCTGTTTTTT. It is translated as CASSRDFNTGELFF. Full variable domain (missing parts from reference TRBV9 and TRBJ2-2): DSGVTQTPKHLITATGQRVTLRCSPRSGDLSVYWYQQSLDQGLQFLIQYYNGEERAKGNILERFSAQQFPDLHSELNLSSLELGDSALYFCASSRDFNTGELFFGEGSRLTVL.

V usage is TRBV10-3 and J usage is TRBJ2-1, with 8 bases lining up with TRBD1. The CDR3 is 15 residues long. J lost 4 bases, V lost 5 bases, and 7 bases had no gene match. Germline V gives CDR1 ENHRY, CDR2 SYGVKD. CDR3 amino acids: CAISTRDRRYNEQFF. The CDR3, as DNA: TGTGCCATCAGTACCCGGGACAGGCGTTACAATGAGCAGTTCTTC.

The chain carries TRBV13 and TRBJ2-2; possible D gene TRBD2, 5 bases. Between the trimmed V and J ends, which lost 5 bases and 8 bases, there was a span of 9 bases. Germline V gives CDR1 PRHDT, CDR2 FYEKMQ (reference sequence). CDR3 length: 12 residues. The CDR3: CASSPRGGELFF. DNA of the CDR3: TGTGCCAGCAGCCCCCGGGGTGGGGAGCTGTTTTTT.

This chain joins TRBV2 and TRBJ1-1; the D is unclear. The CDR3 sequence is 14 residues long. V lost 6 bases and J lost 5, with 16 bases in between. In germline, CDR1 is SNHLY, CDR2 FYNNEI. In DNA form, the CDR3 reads TGTGCCAGCAGATCCGGGGTACGGGAGACTGAAGCTTTCTTT. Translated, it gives CASRSGVRETEAFF.

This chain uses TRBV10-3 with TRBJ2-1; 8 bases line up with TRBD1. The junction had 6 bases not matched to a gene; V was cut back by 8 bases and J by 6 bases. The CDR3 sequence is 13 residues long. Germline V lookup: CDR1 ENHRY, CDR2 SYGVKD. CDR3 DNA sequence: TGTGCCATCTTGGACAGGGTCGGCAATGAGCAGTTCTTC. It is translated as CAILDRVGNEQFF.

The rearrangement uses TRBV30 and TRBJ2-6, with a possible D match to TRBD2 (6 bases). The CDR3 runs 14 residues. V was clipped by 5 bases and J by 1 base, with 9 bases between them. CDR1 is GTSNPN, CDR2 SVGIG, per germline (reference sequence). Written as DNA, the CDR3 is TGTGCCTGGCAACTAGCATCTGGGGCCAACGTCCTGACTTTC. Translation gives CAWQLASGANVLTF.

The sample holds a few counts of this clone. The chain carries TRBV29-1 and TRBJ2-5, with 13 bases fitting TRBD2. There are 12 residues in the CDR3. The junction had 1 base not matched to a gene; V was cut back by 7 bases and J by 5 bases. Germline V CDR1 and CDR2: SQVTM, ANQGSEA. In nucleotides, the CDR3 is TGCAGCGGGGGACTAGCGGGGGAGACCCAGTACTTC. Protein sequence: CSGGLAGETQYF.

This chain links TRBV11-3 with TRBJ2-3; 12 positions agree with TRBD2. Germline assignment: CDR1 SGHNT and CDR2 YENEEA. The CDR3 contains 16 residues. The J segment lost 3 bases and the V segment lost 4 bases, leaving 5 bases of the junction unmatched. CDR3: CASSSRTSGKTDTQYF. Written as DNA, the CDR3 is TGTGCCAGCAGCTCCCGGACTAGCGGGAAAACAGATACGCAGTATTTT. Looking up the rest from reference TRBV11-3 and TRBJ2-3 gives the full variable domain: EAGVVQSPRYKIIEKKQPVAFWCNPISGHNTLYWYLQNLGQGPELLIRYENEEAVDDSQLPKDRFSAERLKGVDSTLKIQPAELGDSAVYLCASSSRTSGKTDTQYFGPGTRLTVL.

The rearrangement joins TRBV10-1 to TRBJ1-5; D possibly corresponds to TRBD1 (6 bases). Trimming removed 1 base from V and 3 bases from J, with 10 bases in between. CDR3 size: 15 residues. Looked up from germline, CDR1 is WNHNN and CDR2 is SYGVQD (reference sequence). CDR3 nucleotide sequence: TGCGCCAGCAGTGAGTACAGGGATTTCAATCAGCCCCAGCATTTT. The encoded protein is CASSEYRDFNQPQHF.

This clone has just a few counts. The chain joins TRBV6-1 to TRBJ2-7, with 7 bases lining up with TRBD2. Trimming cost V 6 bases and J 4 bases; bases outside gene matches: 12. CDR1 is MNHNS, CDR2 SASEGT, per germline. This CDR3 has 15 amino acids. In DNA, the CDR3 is TGTGCCAGCAGGGGGGGGAGCGCGGGACGGTACGAGCAGTACTTC. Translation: CASRGGSAGRYEQYF.